Each of the 25 T cell receptor beta chains below was sequenced from the same sample in a study of T cells after yellow fever vaccination. TCRdb fed the 5' RACE reads into MiXCR, producing one record per CDR3 protein. Of fewer than 450,000 distinct CDR3 sequences detected, approximately 10% appear once; the ten largest clones hold less than 20%. Material: PBMCs, obtained on the day of the first yellow fever vaccination. All receptors derive from a young man who received the YFV17D yellow fever vaccine.

The chain employs TRBV5-1 and TRBJ1-6; tentative D call: TRBD1 (6 bases). This CDR3 spans 15 amino acids. Trimming took 0 bases from V and 7 from J, leaving 11 bases between them. Germline lookup yields CDR1 SGHRS and CDR2 YFSETQ. The CDR3 loop is CASSLGPGENSPLHF. The CDR3 bases are TGCGCCAGCAGCTTGGGACCAGGGGAAAATTCACCCCTCCACTTT.

This clonotype has only a few counts. V usage is TRBV27 and J usage is TRBJ1-1; D gene unclear. The CDR3 consists of 14 residues. The germline CDR1 and CDR2 sequences are MNHEY and SMNVEV (reference sequence). Trimming shortened V by 6 bases and J by 4 bases, and 15 bases separated the two germline ends. CDR3 sequence: CASSFDMAGTEAFF. The CDR3 DNA reads as TGTGCCAGCAGCTTCGATATGGCGGGCACTGAAGCTTTCTTT.

In this sample, this clonotype turned up a few times. DNA for the CDR3: TGTGCCATCAGCGAGGGACTAGCGTATACGAGCACAGATACGCAGTATTTT. Translating gives CAISEGLAYTSTDTQYF. The genes are TRBV10-3 and TRBJ2-3, with 10 nucleotides matching TRBD2. The CDR3 has 17 residues. Germline V gives CDR1 ENHRY, CDR2 SYGVKD. V dropped 6 bases and J dropped 0; count of bases not matched to a gene: 9.

There are many counts of this clonotype. The rearrangement joins TRBV19 to TRBJ2-4; tentatively, D is TRBD1 (6 bases). The CDR3 runs to 14 residues. V lost 5 bases, J lost 5 bases, and 13 bases lay in between. Per germline, CDR1 LNHDA and CDR2 SQIVND (reference sequence). CDR3 residues: CASSLQDSENIQYF. The CDR3 region has the DNA TGTGCCAGTAGTCTACAGGACAGTGAAAACATTCAGTACTTC.

Note on this clonotype: The junction and the germline gene differ at one end; a read error may be behind it. The chain uses TRBV7-7 and TRBJ2-3; D is perhaps TRBD2 (6 bases). CDR1 and CDR2 from the germline V gene are SSHAT and FNYEAQ (reference sequence). The CDR3 has 16 amino acids. The DNA of the CDR3 is TGTGCTAGCAGCTTACTCCCCGGGAGAACATCAGATACGCAGTATTTT. It yields the protein CASSLLPGRTSDTQYF.

The chain joins TRBV9 to TRBJ2-5, with D possibly called TRBD1 or TRBD2 (5 bases each). The V end lost 2 bases, the J end lost 2 bases, and 13 bases lay between the germline ends. The CDR3 totals 15 residues. From germline, CDR1 is SGDLS and CDR2 YYNGEE. This CDR3 is CASSVSWGRQETQYF. For the CDR3, the DNA is TGTGCCAGCAGCGTCTCTTGGGGGAGACAAGAGACCCAGTACTTC.

The chain carries TRBV20-1 and TRBJ1-5, with a tentative D call TRBD1 (5 bases). Trimming pared 0 bases from V and 0 bases from J, leaving 12 bases between. The germline CDR1 and CDR2 sequences are DFQATT and SNEGSKA (reference sequence). The CDR3 is made up of 16 amino acids. CDR3 DNA: TGCAGTGCTAGAGAGTTGGGCAGGGATAGCAATCAGCCCCAGCATTTT. This translates into CSARELGRDSNQPQHF.

The CDR3 DNA sequence: TGTGCCAGCAGCCTGAACGCCCCTGGGGCCAACGTCCTGACTTTC. Translated: CASSLNAPGANVLTF. V gene TRBV5-4 combines with J gene TRBJ2-6; D call uncertain. V was trimmed by 4 bases and J by 2 bases, leaving 10 bases between them. The germline V gene encodes CDR1 SGHNT and CDR2 YYREEE (reference sequence). This CDR3 region has 15 residues.

This clonotype was counted a few times. The chain links TRBV5-1 to TRBJ2-7; 7 positions match TRBD1. Germline lookup yields CDR1 SGHRS and CDR2 YFSETQ. V gave up 7 bases and J gave up 7 bases; unmatched junction bases: 17. CDR3 length equals 15 residues. The CDR3 DNA follows: TGCGCCAGCCGCCCTTGGTCGACAGGGTTTGTGGAGCAGTACTTC. Protein sequence: CASRPWSTGFVEQYF.

This chain uses TRBV5-1 with TRBJ2-1; TRBD1 aligns across 9 bases. Germline CDR1 SGHRS, CDR2 YFSETQ. The J segment lost 2 bases and the V segment lost 5 bases, leaving 8 bases of the junction unmatched. The CDR3 spans 16 residues. CDR3 nucleotides: TGCGCCAGCAGAGAAAGAACAGGGGGCCCCTACAATGAGCAGTTCTTC. Encoded protein: CASRERTGGPYNEQFF.

The DNA for the CDR3 is TGTGCCAGCACCCTGACAGGGTATAATGAGCAGTTCTTC. Translated: CASTLTGYNEQFF. The chain uses TRBV2 and TRBJ2-1; 7 bases align to TRBD1. V dropped 7 bases and J dropped 7; count of bases not matched to a gene: 7. CDR1 SNHLY and CDR2 FYNNEI come from the germline V gene. The CDR3 length is 13 residues.

Only a few counts were recorded for this clonotype. V is TRBV12-3 or TRBV12-4 and J is TRBJ1-5; D is ambiguous. V was cut by 5 bases and J by 0 bases, with 17 bases left in between. The CDR3 runs to 17 residues. Here the CDR3 reads CASSASEALYSNQPQHF. The CDR3 nucleotides read TGTGCCAGCAGTGCGTCGGAGGCCCTCTATAGCAATCAGCCCCAGCATTTT.

This clonotype has more than one count but fewer than ten. The rearrangement joins TRBV3-1 to TRBJ1-2; the D gene is possibly TRBD1 (5 bases). Trimming cost V 1 base and J 1 base, with 16 bases left between them. The germline gives CDR1 LGHDT, CDR2 YNNKEL (reference sequence). This CDR3 is built from 17 residues. The CDR3 DNA reads TGTGCCAGCAGCCAAGGAGTGCAGGGCACTTTTAACTATGGCTACACCTTC. It yields the protein CASSQGVQGTFNYGYTF.

This sequence joins TRBV7-9 and TRBJ1-1; D possibly corresponds to TRBD1 (5 bases). Trimming removed 5 bases from V and 7 bases from J, with 23 bases in between. The CDR3 runs 16 residues. Germline loops: CDR1 SEHNR, CDR2 FQNEAQ (reference sequence). CDR3 nucleotides: TGTGCCAGCAGCCGAAGCAAGGGGACCGACTTGGGTGAAGCTTTCTTT. The encoded protein is CASSRSKGTDLGEAFF.

The sample holds many counts of this clonotype. This sequence joins TRBV5-1 and TRBJ2-6; possible D gene TRBD1, 5 bases. The CDR3 loop spans 14 amino acids. Deletions cut 7 bases from V and 0 bases from J, with 8 bases between. Germline CDR1 SGHRS, CDR2 YFSETQ. The chain's CDR3 is CASDSDSGANVLTF. Here the CDR3 DNA reads TGCGCCAGCGACAGCGACTCTGGGGCCAACGTCCTGACTTTC. Supplemented by reference TRBV5-1 and TRBJ2-6, the full variable domain reads KAGVTQTPRYLIKTRGQQVTLSCSPISGHRSVSWYQQTPGQGLQFLFEYFSETQRNKGNFPGRFSGRQFSNSRSEMNVSTLELGDSALYLCASDSDSGANVLTFGAGSRLTVL.

This clonotype appeared a few times. The V gene is TRBV5-1, the J gene TRBJ2-1, with 8 bases fitting TRBD1. The CDR3 consists of 15 residues. V trimming: 0 bases; J trimming: 6 bases; junction bases outside the gene matches: 5. The germline V gene has CDR1 SGHRS and CDR2 YFSETQ. The CDR3 coding sequence is TGCGCCAGCAGCTTGGTGGGACAGGCTCTCAATGAGCAGTTCTTC. It encodes CASSLVGQALNEQFF.

A few counts support this clonotype. The J gene is TRBJ2-1, the V gene TRBV9, with a weak D call TRBD1 (6 bases). Germline CDR1 SGDLS, CDR2 YYNGEE. The CDR3 spans 15 residues. The germline V and J ends were trimmed by 0 bases and 9 bases, with 16 bases remaining between them. CDR3 in DNA: TGTGCCAGCAGCGTAGCACAGGGAAGTGGTAGTGAGCAGTTCTTC. Protein sequence: CASSVAQGSGSEQFF.

Regarding this clonotype: A read error is possible here, since a much larger clone lies one base away. V is TRBV5-1 and J is TRBJ2-2; no definite D call. The V gene's germline CDR1 is SGHRS and CDR2 YFSETQ. V was cut by 1 base and J by 7 bases, with 14 bases left in between. CDR3 length equals 15 residues. CDR3 loop: CASSLRAVAIGELFF. The CDR3 bases are TGCGCCAGCAGCTTGCGGGCCGTAGCAATCGGGGAGCTGTTTTTT.

Only a few counts were recorded for this clonotype. CDR3 nucleotide sequence: TGCAGTGCTCCCCCCCGCGGGGGGGCCTACGAGCAGTACGTC. Amino acid sequence: CSAPPRGGAYEQYV. The chain carries TRBV20-1 and TRBJ2-7; 9 nucleotides agree with TRBD2. CDR1 is DFQATT and CDR2 is SNEGSKA in the germline V gene (reference sequence). The CDR3 consists of 14 residues. With V trimmed by 5 bases and J by 2 bases, 7 bases remained unmatched.

This rearrangement joins TRBV19 to TRBJ2-7; no reliable D call. CDR1 and CDR2 (germline): LNHDA, SQIVND (reference sequence). CDR3 length: 15 residues. V lost 6 bases to trimming and J lost 3 bases, with 18 bases between them. DNA of the CDR3: TGTGCCAGTAGACAACAGCTCCCCGGTAACTACGAGCAGTACTTC. Its protein product is CASRQQLPGNYEQYF.

The V gene is TRBV4-3, the J gene TRBJ2-1; D perhaps matches TRBD1 (5 bases). The CDR3 is 16 residues long. The V end lost 0 bases, the J end lost 0 bases, and 9 bases lay between the germline ends. Germline lookup yields CDR1 LGHNA and CDR2 YSLEER. The chain's CDR3 is CASSQEGHHSYNEQFF. The CDR3 DNA follows: TGCGCCAGCAGCCAAGAGGGGCACCACTCCTACAATGAGCAGTTCTTC.

The genes are TRBV6-2 or TRBV6-3 and TRBJ2-6; D ambiguous. The ends were cut back, 6 bases at V and 0 bases at J, with 12 bases in the middle. The CDR3 contains 16 residues. Germline V gene sequence: CDR1 MNHEY, CDR2 SVGEGT. CDR3 sequence reads: CASSLPGYSGANVLTF. The CDR3 DNA is TGTGCCAGCAGCCTCCCAGGTTACTCTGGGGCCAACGTCCTGACTTTC.

The chain uses TRBV29-1 and TRBJ2-7; 12 nucleotides agree with TRBD1. The CDR3 has 17 amino acids. Germline-derived CDR1 and CDR2 are SQVTM and ANQGSEA. J lost 2 bases, V lost 6 bases, and 14 bases had no gene match. This CDR3 reads CSVGSRDRGLGAYEQYF. The CDR3 nucleotides read TGCAGCGTCGGTTCCCGGGACAGGGGGCTTGGGGCCTACGAGCAGTACTTC.

This clonotype showed up just a few times. The CDR3 DNA follows: TGTGCCAGCAGTTACTCGAAGTCCCATGGCGAGCAGTACGTC. Protein sequence: CASSYSKSHGEQYV. The rearrangement links TRBV6-5 to TRBJ2-7; no definite D call. Germline CDR1 MNHEY, CDR2 SVGAGI. The germline V and J ends were trimmed by 0 bases and 6 bases, with 12 bases remaining between them. The CDR3 is 14 residues long.

V and J are TRBV27 and TRBJ1-5; D is unclear. V was shortened by 8 bases and J by 4 bases, with 12 bases between the two germline ends. The CDR3 spans 13 residues. Germline V gene lookup returns CDR1 MNHEY and CDR2 SMNVEV (reference sequence). The DNA for the CDR3 is TGTGCCAGCCGACTCGCTTCTAATCAGCCCCAGCATTTT. This sequence encodes CASRLASNQPQHF.